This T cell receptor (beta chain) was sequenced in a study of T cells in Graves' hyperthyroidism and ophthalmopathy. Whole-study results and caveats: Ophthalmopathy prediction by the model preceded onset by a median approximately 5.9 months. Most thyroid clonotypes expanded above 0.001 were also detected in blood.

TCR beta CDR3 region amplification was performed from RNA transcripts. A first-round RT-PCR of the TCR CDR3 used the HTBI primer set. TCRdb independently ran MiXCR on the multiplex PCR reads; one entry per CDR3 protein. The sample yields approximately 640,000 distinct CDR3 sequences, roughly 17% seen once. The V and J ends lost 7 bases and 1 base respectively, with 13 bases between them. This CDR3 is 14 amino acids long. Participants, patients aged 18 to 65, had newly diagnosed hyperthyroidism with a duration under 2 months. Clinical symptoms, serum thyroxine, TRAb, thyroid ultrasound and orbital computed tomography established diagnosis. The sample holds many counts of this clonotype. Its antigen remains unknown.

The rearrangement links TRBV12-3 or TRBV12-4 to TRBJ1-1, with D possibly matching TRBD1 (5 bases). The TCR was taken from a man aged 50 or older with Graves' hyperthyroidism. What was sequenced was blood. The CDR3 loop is CASMVGTANTEAFF. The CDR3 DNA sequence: TGTGCCAGCATGGTGGGGACGGCGAACACTGAAGCTTTCTTT.